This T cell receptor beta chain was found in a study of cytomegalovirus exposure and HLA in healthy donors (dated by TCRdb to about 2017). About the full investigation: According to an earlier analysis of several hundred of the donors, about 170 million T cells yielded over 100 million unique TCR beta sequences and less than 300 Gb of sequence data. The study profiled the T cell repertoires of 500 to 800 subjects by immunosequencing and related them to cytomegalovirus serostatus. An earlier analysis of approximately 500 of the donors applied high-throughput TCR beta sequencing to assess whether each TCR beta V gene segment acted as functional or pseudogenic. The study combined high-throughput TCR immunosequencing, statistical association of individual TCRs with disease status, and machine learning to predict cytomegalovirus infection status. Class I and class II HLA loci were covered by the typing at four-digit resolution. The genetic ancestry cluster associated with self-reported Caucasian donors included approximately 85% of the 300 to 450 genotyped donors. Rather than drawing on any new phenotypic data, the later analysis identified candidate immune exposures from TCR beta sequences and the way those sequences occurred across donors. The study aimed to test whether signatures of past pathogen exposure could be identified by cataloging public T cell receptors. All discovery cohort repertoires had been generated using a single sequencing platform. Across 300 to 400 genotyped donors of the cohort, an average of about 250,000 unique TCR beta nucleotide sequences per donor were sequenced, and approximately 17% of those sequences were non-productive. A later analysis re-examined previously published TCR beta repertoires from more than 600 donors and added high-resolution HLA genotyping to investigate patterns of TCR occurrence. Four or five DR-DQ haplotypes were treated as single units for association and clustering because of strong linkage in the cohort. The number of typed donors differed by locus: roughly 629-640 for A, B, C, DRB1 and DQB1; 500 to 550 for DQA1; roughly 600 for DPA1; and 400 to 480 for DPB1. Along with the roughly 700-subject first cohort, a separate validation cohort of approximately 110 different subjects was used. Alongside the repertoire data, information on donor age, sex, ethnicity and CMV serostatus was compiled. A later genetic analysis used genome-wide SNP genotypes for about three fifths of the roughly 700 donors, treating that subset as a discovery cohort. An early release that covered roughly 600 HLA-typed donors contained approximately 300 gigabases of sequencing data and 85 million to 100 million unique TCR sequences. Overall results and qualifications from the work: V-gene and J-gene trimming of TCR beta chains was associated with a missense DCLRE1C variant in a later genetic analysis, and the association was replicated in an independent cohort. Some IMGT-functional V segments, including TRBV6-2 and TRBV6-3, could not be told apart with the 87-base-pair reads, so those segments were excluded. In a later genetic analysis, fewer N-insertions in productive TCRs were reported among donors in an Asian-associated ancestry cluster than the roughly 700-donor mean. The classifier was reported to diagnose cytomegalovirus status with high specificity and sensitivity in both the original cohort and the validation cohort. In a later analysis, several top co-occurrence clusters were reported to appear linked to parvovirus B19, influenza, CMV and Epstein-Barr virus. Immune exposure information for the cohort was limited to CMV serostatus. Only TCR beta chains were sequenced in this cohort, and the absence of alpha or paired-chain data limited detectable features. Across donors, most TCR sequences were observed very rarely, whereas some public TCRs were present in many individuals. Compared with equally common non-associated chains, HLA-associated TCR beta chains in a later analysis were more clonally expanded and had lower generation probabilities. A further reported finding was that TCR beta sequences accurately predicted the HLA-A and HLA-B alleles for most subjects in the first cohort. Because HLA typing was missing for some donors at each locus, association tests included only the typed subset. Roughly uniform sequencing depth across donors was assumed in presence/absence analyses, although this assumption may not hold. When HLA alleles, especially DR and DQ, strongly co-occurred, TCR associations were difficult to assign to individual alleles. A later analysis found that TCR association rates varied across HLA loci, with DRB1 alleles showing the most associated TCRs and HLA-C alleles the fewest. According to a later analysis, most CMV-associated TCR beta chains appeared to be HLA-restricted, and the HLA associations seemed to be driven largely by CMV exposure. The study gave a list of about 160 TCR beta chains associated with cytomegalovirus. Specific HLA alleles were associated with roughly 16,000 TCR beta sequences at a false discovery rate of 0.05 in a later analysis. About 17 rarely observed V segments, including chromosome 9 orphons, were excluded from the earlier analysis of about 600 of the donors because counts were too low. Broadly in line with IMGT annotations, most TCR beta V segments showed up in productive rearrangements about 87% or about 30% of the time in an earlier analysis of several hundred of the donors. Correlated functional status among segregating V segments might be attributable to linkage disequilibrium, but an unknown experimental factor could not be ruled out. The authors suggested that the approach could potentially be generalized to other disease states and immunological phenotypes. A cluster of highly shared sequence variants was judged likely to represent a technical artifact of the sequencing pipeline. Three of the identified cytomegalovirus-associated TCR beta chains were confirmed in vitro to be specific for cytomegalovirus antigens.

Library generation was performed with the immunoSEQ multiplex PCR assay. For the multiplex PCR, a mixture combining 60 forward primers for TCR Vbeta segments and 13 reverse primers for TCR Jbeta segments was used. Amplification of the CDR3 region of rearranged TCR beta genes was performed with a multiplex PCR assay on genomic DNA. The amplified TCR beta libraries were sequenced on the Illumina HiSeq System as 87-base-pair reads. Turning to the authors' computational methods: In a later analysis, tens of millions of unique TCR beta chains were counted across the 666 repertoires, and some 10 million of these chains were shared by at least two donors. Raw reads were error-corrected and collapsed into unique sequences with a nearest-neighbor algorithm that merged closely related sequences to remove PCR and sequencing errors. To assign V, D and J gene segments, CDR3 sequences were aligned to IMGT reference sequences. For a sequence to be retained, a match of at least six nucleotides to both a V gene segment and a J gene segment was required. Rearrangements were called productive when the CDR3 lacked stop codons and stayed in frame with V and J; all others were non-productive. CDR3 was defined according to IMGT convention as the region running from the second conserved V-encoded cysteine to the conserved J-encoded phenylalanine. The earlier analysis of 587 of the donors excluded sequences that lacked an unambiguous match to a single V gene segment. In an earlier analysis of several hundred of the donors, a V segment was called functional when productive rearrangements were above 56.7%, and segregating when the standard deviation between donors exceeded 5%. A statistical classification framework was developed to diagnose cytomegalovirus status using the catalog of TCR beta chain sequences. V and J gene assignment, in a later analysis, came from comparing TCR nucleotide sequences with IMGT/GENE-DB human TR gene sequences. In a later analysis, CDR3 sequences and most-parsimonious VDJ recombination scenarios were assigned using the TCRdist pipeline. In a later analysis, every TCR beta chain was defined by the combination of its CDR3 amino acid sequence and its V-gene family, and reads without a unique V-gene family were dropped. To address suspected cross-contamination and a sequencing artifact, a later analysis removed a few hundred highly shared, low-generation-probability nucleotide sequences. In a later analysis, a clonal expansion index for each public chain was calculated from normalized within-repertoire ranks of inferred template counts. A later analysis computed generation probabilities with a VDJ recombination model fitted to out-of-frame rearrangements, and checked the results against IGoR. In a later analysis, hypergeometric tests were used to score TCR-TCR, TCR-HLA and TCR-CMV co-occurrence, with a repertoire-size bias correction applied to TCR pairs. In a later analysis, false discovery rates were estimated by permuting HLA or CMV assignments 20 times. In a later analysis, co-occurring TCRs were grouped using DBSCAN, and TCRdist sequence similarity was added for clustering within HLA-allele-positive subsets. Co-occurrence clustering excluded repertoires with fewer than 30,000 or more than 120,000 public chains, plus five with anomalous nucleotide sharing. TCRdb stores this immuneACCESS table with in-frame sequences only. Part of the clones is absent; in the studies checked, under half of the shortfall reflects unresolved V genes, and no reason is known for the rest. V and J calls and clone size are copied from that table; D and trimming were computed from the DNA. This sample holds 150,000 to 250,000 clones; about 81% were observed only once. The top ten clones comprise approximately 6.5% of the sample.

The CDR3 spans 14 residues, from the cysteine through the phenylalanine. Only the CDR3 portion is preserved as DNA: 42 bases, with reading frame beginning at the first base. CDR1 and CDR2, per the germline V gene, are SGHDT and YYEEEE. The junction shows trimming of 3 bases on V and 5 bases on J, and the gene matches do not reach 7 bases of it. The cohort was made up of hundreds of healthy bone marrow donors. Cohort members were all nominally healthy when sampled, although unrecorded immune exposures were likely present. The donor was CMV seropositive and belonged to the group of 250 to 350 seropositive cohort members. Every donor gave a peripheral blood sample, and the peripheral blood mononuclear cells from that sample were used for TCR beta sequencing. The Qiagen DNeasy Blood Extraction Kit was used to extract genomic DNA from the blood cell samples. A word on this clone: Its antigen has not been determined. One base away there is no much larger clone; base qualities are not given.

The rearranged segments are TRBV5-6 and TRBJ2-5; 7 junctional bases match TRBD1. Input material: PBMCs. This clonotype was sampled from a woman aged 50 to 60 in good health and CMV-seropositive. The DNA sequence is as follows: TGTGCCAGCAGCTCCCTGAGGGGGCCGGAGACCCAGTACTTC. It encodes CASSSLRGPETQYF. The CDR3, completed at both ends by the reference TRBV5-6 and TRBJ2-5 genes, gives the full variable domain DAGVTQSPTHLIKTRGQQVTLRCSPKSGHDTVSWYQQALGQGPQFIFQYYEEEERQRGNFPDRFSGHQFPNYSSELNVNALLLGDSALYLCASSSLRGPETQYFGPGTRLLVL.